Listed below are T cell receptor beta chains from one sample, sequenced in a study of blood T cells in healthy people across ages. TCRdb re-called the 5' RACE reads through MiXCR, storing one row per CDR3 protein. The profile shows over 600,000 distinct CDR3 sequences, around three fifths of them singletons. The material sequenced was blood. These receptors all come from a man aged 35-49 years in good health. CDR3s include the opening cysteine and the closing phenylalanine or tryptophan. Each record gives: J gene, V gene, D gene, clone size, CDR3 protein, CDR3 DNA. D genes are given only for firm matches. The size of a clone is reported for some rows only, either as once, few or many, or as a class for expanded clones.

TRBJ2-3,TRBV4-2,.,.,CASSQRLGGESTDTQYF,TGTGCCAGCAGCCAAAGGCTCGGTGGAGAAAGCACAGATACGCAGTATTTT
TRBJ2-5,TRBV20-1,TRBD2,.,CSARASGSTETQYF,TGCAGTGCTAGAGCTAGCGGGAGTACGGAGACCCAGTACTTC
TRBJ2-3,TRBV20-1,TRBD2,few,CSAFGLVPDTQYF,TGCAGTGCTTTTGGACTAGTCCCGGATACGCAGTATTTT
TRBJ2-4,TRBV20-1,.,.,CSANPFSGAKNIQYF,TGCAGTGCTAACCCCTTTTCGGGGGCCAAAAACATTCAGTACTTC
TRBJ2-7,TRBV5-8,TRBD1,.,CASSLDTGGPNEQYF,TGTGCCAGCAGCTTGGATACAGGGGGACCCAATGAGCAGTACTTC
TRBJ2-3,TRBV11-2,.,.,CTSSFGTDTQYF,TGTACCAGCAGCTTTGGCACAGATACGCAGTATTTT
TRBJ2-7,TRBV3-1,TRBD2,.,CASSHIELAGGLYEQYF,TGTGCCAGCAGCCACATCGAACTAGCGGGAGGATTGTACGAGCAGTACTTC
TRBJ1-5,TRBV25-1,.,once,CASSGVGVNQPQHF,TGTGCCAGCAGTGGGGTAGGGGTGAATCAGCCCCAGCATTTT
TRBJ2-4,TRBV6-2/TRBV6-3,.,.,CASSSGGRQNIQYF,TGTGCCAGCAGCTCTGGGGGGCGGCAGAACATTCAGTACTTC
TRBJ2-4,TRBV10-3,.,many,CAAGGAGNIQYF,TGTGCCGCAGGCGGGGCGGGGAACATTCAGTACTTC
TRBJ2-7,TRBV27,.,.,CASSLGATYEQYF,TGTGCCAGCAGCCTAGGGGCGACCTACGAGCAGTACTTC
TRBJ1-2,TRBV5-1,TRBD1,.,CASGSGTGTNYGYTF,TGCGCCAGCGGATCCGGGACAGGGACTAACTATGGCTACACCTTC
TRBJ2-5,TRBV14,TRBD1,.,CASSLDRGWYQETQYF,TGTGCCAGCAGCCTTGACAGGGGCTGGTACCAAGAGACCCAGTACTTC
TRBJ2-5,TRBV7-8,.,many,CASSLATPLQETQYF,TGTGCCAGCAGCTTAGCTACCCCCTTACAAGAGACCCAGTACTTC
TRBJ1-5,TRBV20-1,.,.,CSANRPGSQPQHF,TGCAGTGCCAATAGACCGGGTTCTCAGCCCCAGCATTTT
TRBJ2-1,TRBV4-2,.,once,CASSQPGQRVYNEQFF,TGTGCCAGCAGCCAACCTGGACAGCGGGTTTACAATGAGCAGTTCTTC
TRBJ2-7,TRBV5-1,TRBD2,few,CASSLVGRDYNEQYF,TGCGCCAGCAGCTTGGTTGGTAGGGACTACAATGAGCAGTACTTC
TRBJ2-7,TRBV25-1,.,.,CASSGAQDSTYEQYF,TGTGCCAGCAGTGGCGCCCAGGACTCAACCTACGAGCAGTACTTC
TRBJ2-1,TRBV4-2,.,few,CASSQALSGIEQFF,TGTGCCAGCAGCCAAGCTCTCTCCGGGATTGAGCAGTTCTTC
TRBJ2-7,TRBV11-2,.,.,CASSLVGRRGPQYF,TGTGCCAGCAGCTTAGTGGGACGTAGAGGGCCCCAGTACTTC
TRBJ2-3,TRBV7-9,TRBD2,.,CASSRVAGGGTDTQYF,TGTGCCAGCAGCCGCGTAGCGGGAGGGGGGACAGATACGCAGTATTTT
TRBJ1-1,TRBV11-3,TRBD1,few,CASSLGGQGGTEAFF,TGTGCCAGCAGCTTAGGGGGACAGGGTGGTACTGAAGCTTTCTTT
TRBJ2-4,TRBV5-5,.,.,CASSGLEEQYF,TGTGCCAGCAGTGGCCTGGAGGAGCAGTACTTC
TRBJ2-1,TRBV25-1,TRBD1,.,CATTPGQGFREQFF,TGTGCCACCACGCCGGGACAGGGTTTTCGTGAGCAGTTCTTC
TRBJ2-1,TRBV7-8,.,.,CASSWAGSSYNEQFF,TGTGCCAGCAGCTGGGCAGGGAGCTCCTACAATGAGCAGTTCTTC
TRBJ2-7,TRBV7-9,.,once,CASSLAQPAYESRSYEQYF,TGTGCCAGCAGCTTGGCCCAGCCGGCTTACGAGTCTAGATCCTACGAGCAGTACTTC
TRBJ1-1,TRBV5-4,.,once,CASSAVNSMGTEAFF,TGTGCCAGCAGCGCGGTGAATTCAATGGGCACTGAAGCTTTCTTT
TRBJ2-1,TRBV13,TRBD2,.,CASSSGTSGSYNEQFF,TGTGCCAGCAGCTCTGGGACTAGCGGGAGCTACAATGAGCAGTTCTTC
TRBJ2-1,TRBV7-2,TRBD2,few,CASSLDRGRGDNEQFF,TGTGCCAGCAGCTTAGATCGCGGGAGAGGGGACAATGAGCAGTTCTTC
TRBJ2-1,TRBV27,TRBD2,.,CASSKGLAGINEQFF,TGTGCCAGCAGTAAGGGGCTAGCGGGTATTAATGAGCAGTTCTTC
TRBJ2-3,TRBV21-1,.,once,CASSKFGVPDTQYF,TGTGCCAGCAGCAAATTCGGGGTCCCAGATACGCAGTATTTT
TRBJ2-7,TRBV7-8,.,.,CASSPGAVYEQYF,TGTGCCAGCAGCCCCGGGGCGGTTTACGAGCAGTACTTC
TRBJ2-3,TRBV12-3/TRBV12-4,.,.,CASSFRAASLKDTQYF,TGTGCCAGCAGTTTCCGGGCGGCCAGCCTCAAAGATACGCAGTATTTT